This section outlines one T cell receptor (beta chain) sequence together with its context. The target antigen is unknown. This sample stems from a study of T cell repertoires in cytomegalovirus infection. Study details: Researchers turned to recently identified HLA-C-restricted CMV epitopes as well as well-studied HLA-B-restricted ones. An indication of both CMV infection and matching HLA type came from public TCR beta signatures. The study's findings and limits: People with CMV and the relevant HLA were identified by cumulative public TCR beta family frequency.

Trimming took 3 bases from V and 3 from J, leaving 15 bases between them. Germline-derived CDR1 and CDR2 are LNHDA and SQIVND (reference sequence). The CDR3 extends over 16 amino acids. TCRdb independently ran MiXCR on the reads; one entry per CDR3 protein. The sample yields roughly 78,000 distinct CDR3 sequences, around 42% seen once. Specimen: CD8+ T cells from cultured PBMCs, collected from culture after CMV antigen stimulation. This receptor was taken from a human donor in good health (CMV status not recorded). Some clones in this sample may be carry-over from other donors' samples. This chain connects TRBV19 to TRBJ1-5, with TRBD1 as a possible D gene (5 bases). Here the CDR3 reads CASSMWDSYSNQPQHF. CDR3 DNA sequence: TGTGCCAGTAGTATGTGGGACTCTTACTCCAATCAGCCCCAGCATTTT.